The 20 T cell receptor beta chains in this list originate from one sample, sequenced in a study of metastatic and nonmetastatic thyroid tumors. No treatment had been given to any patient before thyroid surgery. From the PCR reads, TCRdb re-called clones with MiXCR. The data contain approximately 90,000 clones, about 13% of them singletons. What was sequenced was blood. The receptor source for this set is a female donor with papillary thyroid cancer or a benign thyroid nodule (not recorded which). Some clones in this sample may be carry-over from other donors' samples.

The chain carries TRBV20-1 and TRBJ2-7, with D possibly being TRBD1 (8 bases). The germline V and J ends were trimmed by 2 bases and 8 bases, with 19 bases remaining between them. The CDR3 sequence is 14 residues long. CDR1 DFQATT and CDR2 SNEGSKA come from the germline V gene (reference sequence). For the CDR3, the DNA is TGCAGTGCTAGACCGGTACAGGGGGGGTACAAGCAGTACTTC. It codes for CSARPVQGGYKQYF.

This clone was detected many times. V and J are TRBV18 and TRBJ2-1; TRBD2 is a possible D gene (5 bases). This CDR3 comprises 13 residues. Germline lookup yields CDR1 KGHSH and CDR2 LQKENI. The V gene lost 6 bases and the J gene lost 3 bases, with 9 bases spanning the gap. CDR3 loop: CASSELGYNEQFF. The CDR3 nucleotides read TGTGCCAGCTCTGAACTAGGCTACAATGAGCAGTTCTTC.

This clone was recorded a few times. A read error is possible here, since a much larger clone lies one base away. Other DNA sequences of this sample code for an identical CDR3. The CDR3 is CASSYTDGGFNEQFF. The DNA of the CDR3 is TGTGCCAGCAGTTACACGGACGGAGGATTTAACGAGCAGTTCTTC. J is TRBJ2-1 and V is TRBV6-2 or TRBV6-3; weak D call: TRBD2 (5 bases). Looked up from germline, CDR1 is MNHEY and CDR2 is SVGEGT. There are 15 residues in the CDR3. Trimming shortened V by 2 bases and J by 10 bases, and 18 bases separated the two germline ends.

This clone was observed at least ten times. The rearrangement links TRBV5-6 to TRBJ1-1; D may be TRBD1 (6 bases). Germline V lookup: CDR1 SGHDT, CDR2 YYEEEE. V dropped 2 bases and J dropped 1 base, with 9 bases sitting between them. CDR3 length equals 14 residues. CDR3 region: CASSLGQRNTEAFF. In DNA, the CDR3 is TGTGCCAGCAGCTTAGGACAGAGGAACACTGAAGCTTTCTTT.

This clone was seen ten or more times. This chain's CDR3 is CASSLAGDYNEQFF. The DNA for the CDR3 is TGTGCCAGCAGTCTAGCGGGAGACTACAATGAGCAGTTCTTC. V usage is TRBV28 and J usage is TRBJ2-1; the match to TRBD2 covers 10 bases. The junction had 1 base not matched to a gene; V was cut back by 5 bases and J by 3 bases. CDR3 length: 14 amino acids. CDR1 is MDHEN and CDR2 is SYDVKM in the germline V gene.

As for this clone: Since a much larger clone is just one base distant, this may be a read error. The chain uses TRBV15 and TRBJ1-4, with 7 bases identical to TRBD1. Germline V gives CDR1 LNHNV, CDR2 YYDKDF (reference sequence). Losses at the gene ends were 5 bases for V and 8 bases for J; bases not matched to a gene: 14. This CDR3 has 16 residues. Here the CDR3 reads CATSGRQGPVREKLFF. In nucleotides, the CDR3 is TGTGCCACCAGCGGGAGACAGGGACCAGTTCGGGAAAAACTGTTTTTT.

This clone was observed at least ten times. A much more abundant neighbour one base away suggests this may be a read error. The V and J genes are TRBV28 and TRBJ2-7; D may match TRBD1 or TRBD2 (5 bases each). CDR3 length equals 15 residues. From germline, CDR1 is MDHEN and CDR2 SYDVKM. CDR3 in amino acids: CASSLVSGSSDEQYF. In nucleotides, the CDR3 is TGTGCCAGCAGTTTAGTTTCAGGGAGCTCCGACGAGCAGTACTTC.

This clone was observed at least ten times. The CDR3 DNA is TGCGCCAGCAGCCGGACTGAGCGGGAGACCCAGTACTTC. Translated, it gives CASSRTERETQYF. The chain employs TRBV4-1 and TRBJ2-5; weak D call: TRBD2 (5 bases). CDR3 length equals 13 residues. Deletions cut 4 bases from V and 5 bases from J, with 11 bases between. Germline assignment: CDR1 MGHRA and CDR2 YSYEKL.

This clone was observed many times. V is TRBV2 and J is TRBJ2-5, with 8 bases fitting TRBD2. The CDR3 runs 16 residues. CDR1 SNHLY and CDR2 FYNNEI come from the germline V gene. The V segment lost 7 bases and the J segment 5 bases; nucleotides outside the gene matches: 15. CDR3 amino acids: CASIESMRGAVETQYF. The CDR3 nucleotides read TGTGCCAGCATCGAATCTATGCGGGGGGCCGTGGAGACCCAGTACTTC.

About this clone: The junction departs from germline at one end; a sequencing error may be responsible. The sample has other DNA sequences that encode this CDR3 too. The CDR3 loop reads CASSQRATPESPGFGYTF. In nucleotides, the CDR3 is TGCGCTAGCAGCCAAAGAGCTACGCCCGAGTCACCGGGATTTGGCTACACCTTC. The chain uses TRBV4-1 and TRBJ1-2, with D hard to call. In germline, CDR1 is MGHRA, CDR2 YSYEKL. The CDR3 covers 18 residues.

This CDR3 is CASSVPGRYGYTF. For the CDR3, the DNA is TGTGCCAGCAGTGTACCAGGCCGGTACGGCTACACCTTC. This chain connects TRBV28 to TRBJ1-2; unclear D gene. CDR3 length: 13 residues. V lost 5 bases and J 8 bases, leaving 15 bases between the germline ends. CDR1 and CDR2 (germline): MDHEN, SYDVKM.

This clone showed up many times. The chain links TRBV28 to TRBJ2-5; either TRBD1 or TRBD2 may fit D (5 bases each). The germline gives CDR1 MDHEN, CDR2 SYDVKM. Trimming shortened V by 2 bases and J by 5 bases, and 9 bases separated the two germline ends. The CDR3 totals 13 residues. The DNA of the CDR3 is TGTGCCAGCAGTTTAATTGAGGGGGAGACCCAGTACTTC. Amino acids: CASSLIEGETQYF.

For this clone: A much larger clone is a single base away; this may be a read error. Within the sample, other DNA sequences also encode this same CDR3. The V call is TRBV14, the J call TRBJ1-1; D unclear. The CDR3 length is 14 residues. The germline CDR1 and CDR2 sequences are SGHDN and FVKESK. CDR3 region: CASSPLEVNTEAFF. The CDR3 DNA reads as TGCGCCAGCAGCCCCCTTGAAGTGAACACTGAAGCTTTCTTT. Filled out from reference TRBV14 and TRBJ1-1, the complete variable domain reads EAGVTQFPSHSVIEKGQTVTLRCDPISGHDNLYWYRRVMGKEIKFLLHFVKESKQDESGMPNNRFLAERTGGTYSTLKVQPAELEDSGVYFCASSPLEVNTEAFFGQGTRLTVV.

This clone was picked up many times. This chain links TRBV3-1 with TRBJ2-2, with 7 bases that match TRBD1. Trimming at V came to 2 bases and at J to 6 bases, leaving 6 bases not matched to a gene. CDR1 and CDR2 (germline): LGHDT, YNNKEL (reference sequence). CDR3 size: 15 residues. CDR3: CASSQPTGLAGELFF. DNA for the CDR3: TGTGCCAGCAGCCAACCGACAGGGTTGGCCGGGGAGCTGTTTTTT.

This clone was recorded at least ten times. V and J are TRBV24-1 and TRBJ2-6; weak D call: TRBD1 (6 bases). CDR1 KGHDR and CDR2 SFDVKD come from the germline V gene. Trimming removed 12 bases at V and 9 bases at J, with 14 bases between. This CDR3 is 12 amino acids long. This CDR3 reads CAFDRSRNVLTF. CDR3 bases: TGTGCCTTCGACAGGTCCCGCAACGTCCTGACTTTC.

This clone has a count of ten or more. This sample includes further DNA sequences coding for the same CDR3. The gene calls are TRBV5-1 and TRBJ1-4, with D uncertain. V was shortened by 4 bases and J by 4 bases, with 17 bases between the two germline ends. CDR3 size: 16 residues. CDR1 and CDR2 (germline): SGHRS, YFSETQ. This CDR3 is CASSREGGRNNEKLFF. CDR3 DNA sequence: TGCGCCAGCAGCAGGGAAGGCGGAAGAAATAATGAAAAACTGTTTTTT.

This clone was seen ten or more times. This chain uses TRBV6-2 or TRBV6-3 with TRBJ2-7; 10 bases agree with TRBD1. The CDR3 runs 12 residues. The germline V gene has CDR1 MNHEY and CDR2 SVGEGT. V lost 8 bases and J lost 4; bases outside the gene matches: 2. Written as DNA, the CDR3 is TGTGCCAGCGGGGACAGGGGTTACGAGCAGTACTTC. It encodes CASGDRGYEQYF.

The table lists this clone with many counts. This chain connects TRBV6-5 to TRBJ2-1; no clear D. Germline-derived CDR1 and CDR2 are MNHEY and SVGAGI. V dropped 0 bases and J dropped 7 bases, with 10 bases sitting between them. This CDR3 spans 14 amino acids. The CDR3 sequence is CASSYSRSGNEQFF. Here the CDR3 DNA reads TGTGCCAGCAGTTACTCTAGGTCTGGGAATGAGCAGTTCTTC.

This clone has more than one count but fewer than ten. The chain combines TRBV6-5 with TRBJ1-2; D uncertain. V was cut by 2 bases and J by 5 bases, with 9 bases left in between. This CDR3 has 13 residues. The germline V gene encodes CDR1 MNHEY and CDR2 SVGAGI. CDR3 amino acids: CASSYAAQYGYTF. The CDR3, as DNA: TGTGCCAGCAGTTACGCCGCGCAGTATGGCTACACCTTC.

This clone was found many times. V usage is TRBV5-6 and J usage is TRBJ2-7; maybe TRBD1 (5 bases). The CDR3 length is 15 residues. Deletions cut 0 bases from V and 3 bases from J, with 13 bases between. Looked up from germline, CDR1 is SGHDT and CDR2 is YYEEEE. CDR3 sequence (DNA): TGTGCCAGCAGCTTGGCGGCCAGGGCACACTACGAGCAGTACTTC. It specifies CASSLAARAHYEQYF.